This entry lists 29 T cell receptor beta chains sequenced from one sample in a study of shared clonotypes between healthy human individuals. Naive CD8 cells comprised CD45RO-negative, CCR7-positively selected cells, excluding terminally differentiated effector memory CD45RA+ cells. Data came from immunoSEQ multiplex PCR; TCRdb stores just in-frame clones and leaves some out. The sample lists fewer than 1 million clones, 95% to 97% seen once, with under 0.25% in the top ten. The sequenced material came from naive CD8+ T cells sorted from blood. The receptors derive from a man under 40 in good health.

This clone was picked up one time. The rearrangement joins TRBV27 to TRBJ2-3; 11 nucleotides align to TRBD2. The V gene end was trimmed by 2 bases and the J gene end by 0 bases; junction bases not matched to a gene: 7. This CDR3 comprises 18 residues. CDR1 MNHEY and CDR2 SMNVEV come from the germline V gene (reference sequence). CDR3 sequence reads: CASSLSSSGRPSTDTQYF. In DNA, the CDR3 is TGTGCCAGCAGTTTAAGCTCTAGCGGGAGGCCAAGCACAGATACGCAGTATTTT.

This clone was seen a single time. The chain is built from TRBV6-1 and TRBJ2-5, with D tentatively TRBD1 (8 bases). Germline V CDR1 and CDR2: MNHNS, SASEGT. With 1 base removed from V and 5 bases from J, the gap between germline ends came to 23 bases. This CDR3 is 18 amino acids long. For the CDR3, the DNA is TGTGCCAGCAGTGAAGGTGTAAGGACAGGGAGGGTAGGGGAGACCCAGTACTTC. Translated: CASSEGVRTGRVGETQYF.

V and J are TRBV5-1 and TRBJ1-4, with TRBD1 matching 9 bases. From germline, CDR1 is SGHRS and CDR2 YFSETQ. The CDR3 is made up of 17 amino acids. V dropped 0 bases and J dropped 0; count of bases not matched to a gene: 3. For the CDR3, the DNA is TGCGCCAGCAGCTTGGGGGACAGGGAATCAACTAATGAAAAACTGTTTTTT. This sequence encodes CASSLGDRESTNEKLFF.

This chain links TRBV9 with TRBJ2-3, with unresolved D. Germline-derived CDR1 and CDR2 are SGDLS and YYNGEE. V was clipped by 7 bases and J by 15 bases, with 12 bases between them. The CDR3 totals 9 residues. CDR3 nucleotides: TGTGCCAGCGGAGCCGGACCCTATTTT. Translating gives CASGAGPYF.

The J gene is TRBJ2-4, the V gene TRBV7-2; D is possibly TRBD1 (6 bases). V lost 5 bases and J lost 1, with 12 bases in between. The CDR3 is made up of 15 amino acids. Germline V lookup: CDR1 SGHTA, CDR2 FQGNSA. In DNA form, the CDR3 reads TGTGCCAGCAGCCCGCGGCAGGGGGCCAAAAACATTCAGTACTTC. This sequence encodes CASSPRQGAKNIQYF.

This chain links TRBV4-1 with TRBJ2-7; TRBD2 might be the D (5 bases). Looked up from germline, CDR1 is MGHRA and CDR2 is YSYEKL. V shed 1 base and J shed 3 bases, with 10 bases lying between them. The CDR3 length is 14 residues. The CDR3, as DNA: TGCGCCAGCAGCCAAGGTCCTAGCAGCTACGAGCAGTACTTC. It is translated as CASSQGPSSYEQYF.

The gene calls are TRBV6-5 and TRBJ2-3; TRBD2 agrees at 8 bases. Germline V CDR1 and CDR2: MNHEY, SVGAGI. Trimming removed 4 bases from V and 2 bases from J; junction bases left unmatched: 5. The CDR3 is 15 residues long. DNA of the CDR3: TGTGCCAGCAGTTCCACTAGCGGCTACACAGATACGCAGTATTTT. This gives the protein CASSSTSGYTDTQYF.

The rearrangement uses TRBV7-2 and TRBJ2-7; D is unresolved. This CDR3 is 17 amino acids long. Trimming left V 1 base short and J 3 bases short, with 19 bases between. Germline V gives CDR1 SGHTA, CDR2 FQGNSA. CDR3 sequence reads: CASSLVGWSPNLYEQYF. Here the CDR3 DNA reads TGTGCCAGCAGCTTAGTAGGCTGGAGTCCCAATCTCTACGAGCAGTACTTC.

This chain links TRBV19 with TRBJ2-7; D is unresolved. With 1 base removed from V and 2 bases from J, the gap between germline ends came to 3 bases. This CDR3 spans 12 amino acids. The germline CDR1 and CDR2 sequences are LNHDA and SQIVND (reference sequence). CDR3: CASSIGTYEQYF. CDR3 nucleotides: TGTGCCAGTAGTATAGGGACCTACGAGCAGTACTTC.

The V and J genes are TRBV27 and TRBJ1-2, with 7 bases fitting TRBD1. The CDR3 is 16 amino acids. V was clipped by 3 bases and J by 4 bases; unmatched bases: 11. Germline CDR1 is MNHEY and CDR2 is SMNVEV (reference sequence). CDR3: CASSFGSRGMGYGYTF. In nucleotides, the CDR3 is TGTGCCAGCAGTTTTGGGTCCAGGGGGATGGGCTATGGCTACACCTTC.

The V and J genes are TRBV4-1 and TRBJ2-4; TRBD1 matches 9 bases. V was clipped by 6 bases and J by 12 bases; unmatched bases: 6. Germline loops: CDR1 MGHRA, CDR2 YSYEKL. This CDR3 has 12 amino acids. CDR3 nucleotide sequence: TGCGCCAGCAGTTGGGACAGGGAGACTCAGTACTTC. This gives the protein CASSWDRETQYF.

The genes are TRBV5-1 and TRBJ1-2; 9 nucleotides agree with TRBD1. The V gene's germline CDR1 is SGHRS and CDR2 YFSETQ. This CDR3 spans 15 amino acids. The junction had 7 bases not matched to a gene; V was cut back by 3 bases and J by 4 bases. The CDR3 is CASSSGTGLAYGYTF. CDR3 in DNA: TGCGCCAGCAGCTCCGGGACAGGGTTGGCCTATGGCTACACCTTC.

This chain uses TRBV19 with TRBJ1-5; the D is unclear. CDR1 and CDR2 from the germline V gene are LNHDA and SQIVND (reference sequence). The CDR3 is made up of 17 amino acids. V lost 2 bases, J lost 0 bases, and 14 bases lay in between. The CDR3 region has the DNA TGTGCCAGTAGTATAAGGCCGGATCAAGATAGCAATCAGCCCCAGCATTTT. Protein product: CASSIRPDQDSNQPQHF. The variable domain in full, with the rest retrieved from reference TRBV19 and TRBJ1-5, is DGGITQSPKYLFRKEGQNVTLSCEQNLNHDAMYWYRQDPGQGLRLIYYSQIVNDFQKGDIAEGYSVSREKKESFPLTVTSAQKNPTAFYLCASSIRPDQDSNQPQHFGDGTRLSIL.

This clone occurred once. The gene calls are TRBV27 and TRBJ2-7, with 8 bases aligning to TRBD2. Germline values: CDR1 MNHEY, CDR2 SMNVEV (reference sequence). Germline trimming cut 10 bases from V and 4 bases from J; bases unmatched to any gene: 9. The CDR3 sequence is 13 residues long. The CDR3 DNA reads TGTGCCACAGGGAGCGGGAGTACGTACGAGCAGTACTTC. Protein product: CATGSGSTYEQYF.

This chain joins TRBV7-9 and TRBJ2-7, with 10 nucleotides matching TRBD1. The CDR3 contains 15 residues. The V gene end was trimmed by 3 bases and the J gene end by 5 bases; junction bases not matched to a gene: 7. Germline CDR1 is SEHNR and CDR2 is FQNEAQ (reference sequence). The DNA of the CDR3 is TGTGCCAGCAGCTTGACAGGGGGCCCCATGGACGAGCAGTACTTC. It codes for CASSLTGGPMDEQYF.

The chain links TRBV4-3 to TRBJ2-7, with 9 nucleotides matching TRBD2. V shed 0 bases, J shed 0 bases, and the junction held 3 bases outside the gene matches. Germline V gene data show CDR1 as LGHNA and CDR2 as YSLEER. The CDR3 loop spans 16 amino acids. CDR3: CASSQEAGGSSYEQYF. The DNA of the CDR3 is TGCGCCAGCAGCCAAGAGGCGGGAGGGAGCTCCTACGAGCAGTACTTC.

This chain uses TRBV7-9 with TRBJ2-5; D is uncertain. Germline-derived CDR1 and CDR2 are SEHNR and FQNEAQ (reference sequence). V gave up 5 bases and J gave up 3 bases, with 16 bases separating them. The CDR3 contains 15 residues. CDR3 sequence reads: CASSLPGPGEETQYF. Written as DNA, the CDR3 is TGTGCCAGCAGCCTACCGGGCCCCGGAGAAGAGACCCAGTACTTC.

The V and J genes are TRBV9 and TRBJ2-7; the match to TRBD1 covers 8 bases. This CDR3 has 17 residues. Germline values: CDR1 SGDLS, CDR2 YYNGEE. V shed 8 bases, J shed 0 bases, and the junction held 16 bases outside the gene matches. CDR3 nucleotides: TGTGCCAGGTTGGACAGGGCACCGAACGCTCCCTCCTACGAGCAGTACTTC. It yields the protein CARLDRAPNAPSYEQYF.

This chain uses TRBV19 with TRBJ2-7, with D tentatively TRBD1 (5 bases). Germline V gene data show CDR1 as LNHDA and CDR2 as SQIVND (reference sequence). CDR3 length: 16 amino acids. Trimming cost V 0 bases and J 3 bases, with 15 bases left between them. CDR3 sequence (DNA): TGTGCCAGTAGTATAGATCCACGACAGATATTCTACGAGCAGTACTTC. This encodes CASSIDPRQIFYEQYF. The complete variable domain, with remaining parts taken from reference TRBV19 and TRBJ2-7, reads DGGITQSPKYLFRKEGQNVTLSCEQNLNHDAMYWYRQDPGQGLRLIYYSQIVNDFQKGDIAEGYSVSREKKESFPLTVTSAQKNPTAFYLCASSIDPRQIFYEQYFGPGTRLTVT.

The chain recombines TRBV19 with TRBJ2-7; TRBD1 is a possible D gene (6 bases). This CDR3 has 16 amino acids. V lost 5 bases and J 0 bases, leaving 17 bases between the germline ends. Germline values: CDR1 LNHDA, CDR2 SQIVND (reference sequence). In nucleotides, the CDR3 is TGTGCCAGTAGTTTAACGGTGAGGGGGAGCTCCTACGAGCAGTACTTC. It specifies CASSLTVRGSSYEQYF.

The V call is TRBV7-2, the J call TRBJ2-1, with D unclear. With 5 bases removed from V and 5 bases from J, the gap between germline ends came to 28 bases. Germline loops: CDR1 SGHTA, CDR2 FQGNSA. CDR3 length equals 19 residues. Here the CDR3 reads CASSTTTSPLRLVHNEQFF. The CDR3 nucleotides are TGTGCCAGCAGCACAACGACTTCCCCGTTACGACTTGTACACAATGAGCAGTTCTTC. The variable domain in full, completed from reference TRBV7-2 and TRBJ2-1, reads GAGVSQSPSNKVTEKGKDVELRCDPISGHTALYWYRQSLGQGLEFLIYFQGNSAPDKSGLPSDRFSAERTGGSVSTLTIQRTQQEDSAVYLCASSTTTSPLRLVHNEQFFGPGTRLTVL.

The chain carries TRBV10-3 and TRBJ2-6; D tentatively fits TRBD1 or TRBD2 (5 bases each). This CDR3 is built from 18 residues. V gave up 3 bases and J gave up 2 bases, with 17 bases separating them. Germline CDR1 is ENHRY and CDR2 is SYGVKD. Here the CDR3 reads CAISEPGPLEPGANVLTF. CDR3 nucleotide sequence: TGTGCCATCAGTGAACCGGGACCCCTCGAACCTGGGGCCAACGTCCTGACTTTC.

The genes are TRBV5-4 and TRBJ2-1; 7 bases are shared with TRBD2. CDR3 length equals 15 residues. J gave up 5 bases and V 4 bases, and 9 bases lay outside the gene matches. Germline CDR1 and CDR2: SGHNT and YYREEE (reference sequence). This chain's CDR3 is CASSQRLAVNNEQFF. In DNA, the CDR3 is TGTGCCAGCAGCCAACGGCTAGCGGTGAACAATGAGCAGTTCTTC. Full variable domain (outside the CDR3, taken from reference TRBV5-4 and TRBJ2-1): ETGVTQSPTHLIKTRGQQVTLRCSSQSGHNTVSWYQQALGQGPQFIFQYYREEENGRGNFPPRFSGLQFPNYSSELNVNALELDDSALYLCASSQRLAVNNEQFFGPGTRLTVL.

The V gene is TRBV5-4, the J gene TRBJ1-2; no firm D call. The CDR3 covers 12 residues. Germline CDR1 reads SGHNT; CDR2 reads YYREEE (reference sequence). The V end lost 6 bases, the J end lost 4 bases, and 10 bases lay between the germline ends. CDR3: CASTSVGYGYTF. The DNA for the CDR3 is TGTGCCAGCACCTCCGTGGGCTATGGCTACACCTTC.

As concerns this clone: The same CDR3 can be traced to other DNA sequences in this sample. The rearrangement links TRBV29-1 to TRBJ1-2, with D unresolved. Looked up from germline, CDR1 is SQVTM and CDR2 is ANQGSEA. The CDR3 is made up of 12 amino acids. Between the trimmed V and J ends, which lost 7 bases and 3 bases, there was a span of 12 bases. CDR3 amino acids: CSAVGLDYGYTF. DNA for the CDR3: TGCAGCGCCGTCGGGTTGGACTATGGCTACACCTTC. Filled out from reference TRBV29-1 and TRBJ1-2, the complete variable domain reads SAVISQKPSRDICQRGTSLTIQCQVDSQVTMMFWYRQQPGQSLTLIATANQGSEATYESGFVIDKFPISRPNLTFSTLTVSNMSPEDSSIYLCSAVGLDYGYTFGSGTRLTVV.

CDR3 region: CASSAPGRLGTDTQYF. In nucleotides, the CDR3 is TGTGCCAGCAGCGCCCCGGGGCGGTTGGGAACAGATACGCAGTATTTT. V gene TRBV7-9 combines with J gene TRBJ2-3; tentatively, D is TRBD1 or TRBD2 (5 bases each). The CDR3 sequence is 16 residues long. CDR1 and CDR2 from the germline V gene are SEHNR and FQNEAQ (reference sequence). V lost 5 bases and J lost 3, with 18 bases in between.

The chain recombines TRBV7-9 with TRBJ2-4; TRBD1 agrees at 9 bases. After removal of 5 bases from V and 6 bases from J, the junction contained 14 bases not matched to a gene. Germline V CDR1 and CDR2: SEHNR, FQNEAQ (reference sequence). The CDR3 spans 17 residues. In nucleotides, the CDR3 is TGTGCCAGCAGCACTTCAGGACTGGACAGGGGTGGAAACATTCAGTACTTC. Its protein product is CASSTSGLDRGGNIQYF.

The rearrangement uses TRBV7-9 and TRBJ2-7, with 7 positions matching TRBD1. The CDR3 spans 14 residues. Germline loops: CDR1 SEHNR, CDR2 FQNEAQ (reference sequence). V lost 5 bases to trimming and J lost 3 bases; unmatched junction nucleotides: 7. CDR3 sequence: CASSPKTGNYEQYF. DNA for the CDR3: TGTGCCAGCAGCCCTAAGACAGGGAACTACGAGCAGTACTTC.

V usage is TRBV6-5 and J usage is TRBJ1-5, with D possibly TRBD1 on 5 matching bases. Germline V CDR1 and CDR2: MNHEY, SVGAGI. Trimming took 5 bases from V and 6 from J, leaving 17 bases between them. This CDR3 has 15 amino acids. In nucleotides, the CDR3 is TGTGCCAGCAGTAAGTCGGTCGCGGGGGGTCAGCCCCAGCATTTT. Translated, it gives CASSKSVAGGQPQHF.